The 19 T cell receptor beta chains below come from one sample, sequenced in a study of T cells in Graves' hyperthyroidism and ophthalmopathy. TCR beta CDR3 regions were amplified from RNA transcripts. Initially, a first-round RT-PCR of the TCR CDR3 employed the HTBI primer set. TCRdb reprocessed the multiplex PCR reads via MiXCR and lists one record per CDR3 protein. The sample has fewer than 450,000 distinct CDR3 sequences, about 17% seen once. Sequencing was done on a sample of blood. Receptors were obtained from a woman aged 30 to 39 with Graves' hyperthyroidism that later progressed to Graves' ophthalmopathy.

This sequence joins TRBV20-1 and TRBJ1-2; weak D call: TRBD1 (5 bases). The CDR3 covers 14 residues. CDR1 and CDR2 (germline): DFQATT, SNEGSKA (reference sequence). Trimming took 3 bases from V and 3 from J, leaving 14 bases between them. The CDR3 loop is CSASGAGLDYGYTF. CDR3 in DNA: TGCAGTGCTAGTGGGGCTGGGTTGGACTATGGCTACACCTTC.

The table lists this clonotype with many counts. The chain has TRBV9 and TRBJ2-2, with 9 bases lining up with TRBD2. The CDR3 loop spans 17 amino acids. CDR1 SGDLS and CDR2 YYNGEE come from the germline V gene. The V segment lost 2 bases and the J segment 5 bases; nucleotides outside the gene matches: 10. The CDR3 sequence: CASSVGIAGAETGELFF. The CDR3 region has the DNA TGTGCCAGCAGCGTCGGAATAGCGGGAGCGGAGACCGGGGAGCTGTTTTTT.

This clonotype appeared many times. The V call is TRBV3-1, the J call TRBJ1-2; D not resolved. CDR1 and CDR2 from the germline V gene are LGHDT and YNNKEL (reference sequence). This CDR3 comprises 13 residues. V dropped 4 bases and J dropped 2 bases, with 8 bases sitting between them. CDR3 amino acids: CASSLAVNYGYTF. DNA for the CDR3: TGTGCCAGCAGCCTGGCGGTGAACTATGGCTACACCTTC.

V usage is TRBV2 and J usage is TRBJ2-5, with TRBD1 as a possible D gene (6 bases). This CDR3 has 14 residues. The germline V gene encodes CDR1 SNHLY and CDR2 FYNNEI. The CDR3 nucleotides are TGTGCGAGGACCCCCAGGGGTTCTCGAGAGACCCAGTACTTC. The encoded protein is CARTPRGSRETQYF.

The V call is TRBV19, the J call TRBJ1-4; a possible D gene is TRBD1 (5 bases). Germline CDR1 reads LNHDA; CDR2 reads SQIVND (reference sequence). The V and J ends lost 3 bases and 10 bases respectively, with 6 bases between them. The CDR3 totals 11 residues. CDR3 in amino acids: CASSIRGKLFF. For the CDR3, the DNA is TGTGCCAGTAGTATTAGGGGAAAACTGTTTTTT.

The J gene is TRBJ2-2, the V gene TRBV2, with a tentative D call TRBD1 (5 bases). Trimming shortened V by 5 bases and J by 6 bases, and 16 bases separated the two germline ends. CDR1 and CDR2 from the germline V gene are SNHLY and FYNNEI. The CDR3 runs to 15 residues. The CDR3 DNA follows: TGTGCCAGCAGTAAGGGCAGGGTGGCCCCCGGGGAGCTGTTTTTT. It encodes CASSKGRVAPGELFF.

V gene TRBV10-3 combines with J gene TRBJ2-3, with a possible D match to TRBD2 (6 bases). This CDR3 spans 15 amino acids. The germline V gene encodes CDR1 ENHRY and CDR2 SYGVKD. Trimming removed 10 bases at V and 5 bases at J, with 22 bases between. CDR3 nucleotide sequence: TGTGCCACCGAGGTCGGGGGTGGGCCCAGAGATACGCAGTATTTT. Its protein product is CATEVGGGPRDTQYF.

Many counts were recorded for this clonotype. J is TRBJ1-4 and V is TRBV24-1, with TRBD1 as a possible D gene (5 bases). Deletions cut 5 bases from V and 4 bases from J, with 31 bases between. The CDR3 is made up of 21 amino acids. Germline assignment: CDR1 KGHDR and CDR2 SFDVKD. The CDR3 nucleotides read TGTGCCACCAGTGGCCCTGGGGCATTTCTTCGAGAGGGAATCAGTAATGAAAAACTGTTTTTT. Its translation: CATSGPGAFLREGISNEKLFF.

A remark on this clonotype: A much larger clone is a single base away; this may be a read error. The chain couples TRBV12-3 or TRBV12-4 to TRBJ2-1, with unresolved D. The CDR3 is 12 amino acids. Trimming cost V 7 bases and J 8 bases, with 12 bases left between them. CDR3 sequence reads: CASKAGGDEQFF. CDR3 bases: TGTGCCAGCAAGGCTGGTGGTGATGAGCAGTTCTTC.

This clonotype appeared many times. This chain joins TRBV2 and TRBJ1-1; 9 bases map to TRBD1. CDR1 and CDR2 (germline): SNHLY, FYNNEI. The length of the CDR3 is 13 residues. After removal of 8 bases from V and 4 bases from J, the junction contained 5 bases not matched to a gene. Here the CDR3 DNA reads TGTGCCAGCCGGACAGGGGATACCACTGAAGCTTTCTTT. Its translation is CASRTGDTTEAFF.

In its sample, this clonotype was seen many times. This sequence joins TRBV28 and TRBJ2-7; D may match TRBD1 or TRBD2 (6 bases each). V was clipped by 2 bases and J by 5 bases, with 16 bases between them. This CDR3 contains 15 residues. Per the germline V gene, CDR1 is MDHEN and CDR2 is SYDVKM. The CDR3 protein is CASSLTTGGQDEQYF. CDR3 nucleotides: TGTGCCAGCAGTTTAACAACCGGGGGCCAGGACGAGCAGTACTTC.

This clonotype was seen ten or more times. The V gene is TRBV27, the J gene TRBJ2-7; 11 nucleotides line up with TRBD1. V shed 5 bases and J 5 bases; nucleotides not matched to a gene: 11. This CDR3 contains 16 residues. Per the germline V gene, CDR1 is MNHEY and CDR2 is SMNVEV (reference sequence). The CDR3 DNA reads as TGTGCCAGCAGTGAACATAGGACAGGGGGCCCACACGAGCAGTACTTC. As protein: CASSEHRTGGPHEQYF.

Only one count was recorded for this clonotype. V is TRBV4-1 and J is TRBJ1-3; D is uncertain. Germline CDR1 is MGHRA and CDR2 is YSYEKL. Deletions cut 1 base from V and 0 bases from J, with 7 bases between. The CDR3 has 15 amino acids. This CDR3 is CASSQAQNSGNTIYF. The CDR3 coding sequence is TGCGCCAGCAGCCAAGCTCAGAACTCTGGAAACACCATATATTTT.

This clonotype was detected many times. The CDR3 loop is CASSLSAGRGETQYF. The CDR3, as DNA: TGTGCCAGCAGTTTATCCGCAGGTCGAGGCGAGACCCAGTACTTC. V and J are TRBV28 and TRBJ2-5; D unclear. V was pared by 1 base and J by 5 bases, with 14 bases between. The germline CDR1 and CDR2 sequences are MDHEN and SYDVKM. This CDR3 spans 15 amino acids.

The rearrangement links TRBV7-6 to TRBJ2-3; 15 nucleotides align to TRBD2. Trimming at V came to 4 bases and at J to 4 bases, leaving 9 bases not matched to a gene. CDR1 is SGHVS and CDR2 is FNYEAQ in the germline V gene. The CDR3 contains 18 residues. The CDR3 DNA follows: TGTGCCAGCAGCTCCGGGACTAGCGGGAGGAGGTTCGCAGATACGCAGTATTTT. It yields the protein CASSSGTSGRRFADTQYF. Full variable domain (missing parts from reference TRBV7-6 and TRBJ2-3): GAGVSQSPRYKVTKRGQDVALRCDPISGHVSLYWYRQALGQGPEFLTYFNYEAQQDKSGLPNDRFSAERPEGSISTLTIQRTEQRDSAMYRCASSSGTSGRRFADTQYFGPGTRLTVL.

At least ten counts were recorded for this clonotype. J is TRBJ2-5 and V is TRBV3-1; D may be TRBD1 or TRBD2 (5 bases each). With 4 bases removed from V and 5 bases from J, the gap between germline ends came to 20 bases. The CDR3 length is 16 residues. CDR1 is LGHDT, CDR2 YNNKEL, per germline (reference sequence). The DNA for the CDR3 is TGTGCCAGCAGCCGCCGGGACCCATATTGGCGGGAGACCCAGTACTTC. This gives the protein CASSRRDPYWRETQYF.

This clonotype was counted at least ten times. V gene TRBV24-1 combines with J gene TRBJ2-1; TRBD2 might be the D (5 bases). The CDR3 is made up of 13 amino acids. Between the trimmed V and J ends, which lost 4 bases and 4 bases, there was a span of 7 bases. CDR1 and CDR2 (germline): KGHDR, SFDVKD. The CDR3 spells CATSDDYYNEQFF. In nucleotides, the CDR3 is TGTGCCACCAGTGACGACTATTACAATGAGCAGTTCTTC.

This clonotype was counted ten times or more. V and J are TRBV30 and TRBJ1-2; the match to TRBD1 covers 8 bases. Trimming cost V 2 bases and J 8 bases; bases outside gene matches: 7. Germline values: CDR1 GTSNPN, CDR2 SVGIG (reference sequence). The CDR3 spans 13 residues. CDR3 DNA sequence: TGTGCCTGGAGTCGATGGGCAGGGGGCGGCTACACCTTC. Protein: CAWSRWAGGGYTF.

The table lists this clonotype with a few counts. The rearrangement uses TRBV30 and TRBJ2-5, with D perhaps TRBD1 (6 bases). This CDR3 comprises 12 residues. Per the germline V gene, CDR1 is GTSNPN and CDR2 is SVGIG (reference sequence). V was shortened by 5 bases and J by 5 bases, with 12 bases between the two germline ends. The CDR3 here is CAWAGEMETQYF. The CDR3 DNA is TGTGCCTGGGCAGGGGAAATGGAGACCCAGTACTTC.